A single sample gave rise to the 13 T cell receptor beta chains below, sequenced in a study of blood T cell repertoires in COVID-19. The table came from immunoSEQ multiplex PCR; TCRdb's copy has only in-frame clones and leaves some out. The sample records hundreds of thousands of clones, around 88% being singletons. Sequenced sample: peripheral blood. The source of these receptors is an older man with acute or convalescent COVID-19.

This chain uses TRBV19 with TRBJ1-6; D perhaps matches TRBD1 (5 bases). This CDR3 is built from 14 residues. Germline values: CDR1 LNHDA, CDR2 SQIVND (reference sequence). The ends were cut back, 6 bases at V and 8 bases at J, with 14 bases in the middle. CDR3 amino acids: CASRNTGGDSPLHF. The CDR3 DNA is TGTGCCAGTAGAAATACCGGGGGAGATTCACCCCTCCACTTT.

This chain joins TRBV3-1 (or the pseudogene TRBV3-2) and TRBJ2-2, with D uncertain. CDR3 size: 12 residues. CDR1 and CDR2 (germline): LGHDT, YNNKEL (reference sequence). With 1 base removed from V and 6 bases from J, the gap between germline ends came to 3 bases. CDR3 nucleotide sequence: TGTGCCAGCAGCCAAGCTGCCGGGGAGCTGTTTTTT. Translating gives CASSQAAGELFF.

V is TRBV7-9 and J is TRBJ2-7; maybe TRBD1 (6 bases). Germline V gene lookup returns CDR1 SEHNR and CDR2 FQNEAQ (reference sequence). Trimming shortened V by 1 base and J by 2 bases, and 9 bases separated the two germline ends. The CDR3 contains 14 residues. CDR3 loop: CASSLDNRAYEQYF. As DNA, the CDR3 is TGTGCCAGCAGCTTAGATAACAGGGCCTACGAGCAGTACTTC.

CDR3 loop: CASSLDRGNEKLFF. CDR3 DNA: TGTGCCAGCAGTCTGGACAGGGGTAATGAAAAACTGTTTTTT. V and J are TRBV6-5 and TRBJ1-4; 9 bases align to TRBD1. The junction had 2 bases not matched to a gene; V was cut back by 5 bases and J by 4 bases. CDR3 length: 14 residues. The germline V gene has CDR1 MNHEY and CDR2 SVGAGI.

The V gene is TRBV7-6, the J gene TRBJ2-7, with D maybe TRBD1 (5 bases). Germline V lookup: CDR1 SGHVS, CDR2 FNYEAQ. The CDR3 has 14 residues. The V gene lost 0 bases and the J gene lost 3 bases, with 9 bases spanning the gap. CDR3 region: CASSLAHQGYEQYF. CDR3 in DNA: TGTGCCAGCAGCTTAGCCCACCAGGGCTACGAGCAGTACTTC.

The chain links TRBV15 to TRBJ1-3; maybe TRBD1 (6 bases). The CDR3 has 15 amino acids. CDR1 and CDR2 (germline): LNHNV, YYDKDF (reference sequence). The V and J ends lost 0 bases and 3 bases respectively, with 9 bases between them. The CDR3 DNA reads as TGTGCCACCAGCAGAGATGGGGGCTTTGGAAACACCATATATTTT. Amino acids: CATSRDGGFGNTIYF. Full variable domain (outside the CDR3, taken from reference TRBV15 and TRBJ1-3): DAMVIQNPRYQVTQFGKPVTLSCSQTLNHNVMYWYQQKSSQAPKLLFHYYDKDFNNEADTPDNFQSRRPNTSFCFLDIRSPGLGDTAMYLCATSRDGGFGNTIYFGEGSWLTVV.

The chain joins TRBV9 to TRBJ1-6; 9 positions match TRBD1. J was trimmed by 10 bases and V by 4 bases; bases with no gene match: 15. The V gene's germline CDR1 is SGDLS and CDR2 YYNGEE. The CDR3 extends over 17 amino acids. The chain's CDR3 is CASSPGTGTVGGSPLHF. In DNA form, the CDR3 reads TGTGCCAGCAGCCCTGGGACAGGGACCGTGGGCGGATCACCCCTCCACTTT.

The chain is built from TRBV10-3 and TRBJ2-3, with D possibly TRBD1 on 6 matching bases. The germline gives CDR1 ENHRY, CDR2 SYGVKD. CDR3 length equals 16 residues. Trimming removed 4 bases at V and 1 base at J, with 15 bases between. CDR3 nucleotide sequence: TGTGCCATCAGTGGTCTCAGGGGCCTGGGCACAGATACGCAGTATTTT. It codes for CAISGLRGLGTDTQYF.

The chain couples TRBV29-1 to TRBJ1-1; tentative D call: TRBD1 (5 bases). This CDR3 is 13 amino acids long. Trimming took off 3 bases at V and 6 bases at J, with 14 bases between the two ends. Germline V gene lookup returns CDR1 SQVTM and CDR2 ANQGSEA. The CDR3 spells CSVDAGGDPEAFF. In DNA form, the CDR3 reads TGCAGCGTTGACGCCGGGGGGGACCCTGAAGCTTTCTTT.

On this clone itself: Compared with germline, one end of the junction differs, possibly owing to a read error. The CDR3 DNA follows: TGTGCCAGCAGCCTAGCGGGGGGAATTCAAGAGACCCAGTACTTC. It encodes CASSLAGGIQETQYF. The chain employs TRBV7-2 and TRBJ2-5, with TRBD2 identical over 11 bases. This CDR3 contains 15 residues. CDR1 is SGHTA and CDR2 is FQGNSA in the germline V gene.

The CDR3 sequence: CASSPDRGRGGTEAFF. The DNA of the CDR3 is TGTGCCAGCAGCCCAGACAGGGGGCGAGGAGGGACTGAAGCTTTCTTT. The chain recombines TRBV7-9 with TRBJ1-1, with 10 bases fitting TRBD1. The CDR3 is 16 residues long. Per germline, CDR1 SEHNR and CDR2 FQNEAQ (reference sequence). V was clipped by 5 bases and J by 5 bases; unmatched bases: 11.

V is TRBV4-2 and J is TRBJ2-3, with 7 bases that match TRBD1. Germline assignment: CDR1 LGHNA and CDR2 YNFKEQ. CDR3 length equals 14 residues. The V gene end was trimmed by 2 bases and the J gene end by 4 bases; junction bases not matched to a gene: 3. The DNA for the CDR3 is TGTGCCAGCAGCCAACCAACAGGGGCAGATACGCAGTATTTT. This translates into CASSQPTGADTQYF.

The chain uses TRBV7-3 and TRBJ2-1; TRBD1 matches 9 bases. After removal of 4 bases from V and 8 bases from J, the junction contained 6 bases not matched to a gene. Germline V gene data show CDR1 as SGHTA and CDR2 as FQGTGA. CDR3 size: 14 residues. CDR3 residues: CASSSGTGYDEQFF. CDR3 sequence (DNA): TGTGCCAGCAGCTCCGGGACAGGGTACGATGAGCAGTTCTTC.